This T cell receptor beta chain was recovered during a study of PD-1 blockade in classical Hodgkin lymphoma. On the study more broadly: Patients were infused with nivolumab 3 mg/kg every 2 weeks.

A remark on this clone: Its antigen is as yet unknown.

Study conclusions and caveats: Patients who began taking nivolumab under 1 year after ASCT were left out.

The V end was cut by 2 bases, the J end by 4 bases, with 16 bases between. Looked up from germline, CDR1 is SGHAT and CDR2 is FQNNGV. The CDR3 totals 16 residues. Libraries were prepared by immunoSEQ multiplex PCR; TCRdb keeps only in-frame clonotypes and omits some of them. The table records about 39,000 clones, 69% of them present only once. All patients experienced relapse after autologous stem cell transplantation, and brentuximab vedotin exposure was variable. Sequencing was performed on peripheral blood mononuclear cells (PBMCs), taken before the second cycle of nivolumab. The TCR originated in a human donor with classical Hodgkin lymphoma. The J gene is TRBJ2-3, the V gene TRBV11-2; D gene ambiguous. CDR3 DNA sequence: TGTGCCAGCAGCTTACAAGTTTTGGGTATCGCAGATACGCAGTATTTT. This translates into CASSLQVLGIADTQYF.